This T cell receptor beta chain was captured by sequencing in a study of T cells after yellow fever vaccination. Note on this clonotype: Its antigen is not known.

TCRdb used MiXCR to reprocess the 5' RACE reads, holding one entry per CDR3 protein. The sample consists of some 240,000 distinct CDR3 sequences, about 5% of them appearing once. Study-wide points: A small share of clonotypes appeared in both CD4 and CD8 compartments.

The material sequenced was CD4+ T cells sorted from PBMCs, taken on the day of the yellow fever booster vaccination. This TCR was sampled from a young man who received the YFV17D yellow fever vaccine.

The CDR3 sequence is CAWSVRTSGPRDQYF. The CDR3 DNA is TGTGCCTGGAGTGTCAGGACTAGCGGGCCAAGAGACCAGTACTTC. The rearrangement links TRBV30 to TRBJ2-5, with 11 nucleotides matching TRBD2. The CDR3 length is 15 residues. Germline V gene data show CDR1 as GTSNPN and CDR2 as SVGIG (reference sequence). Germline trimming cut 0 bases from V and 10 bases from J; bases unmatched to any gene: 10.